Each of the 30 T cell receptor beta chains below was sequenced from the same sample in a study of T-cell memory formation after mild COVID-19. TCRdb re-called the 5' RACE reads with MiXCR, one entry per CDR3 protein. The sample holds hundreds of thousands of distinct CDR3 sequences, more than 15% seen once. Sequencing was carried out using PBMCs or a T cell subset sorted from them (not recorded which). These receptors all stem from a man between 18 and 35 years old who had mild COVID-19 (a few samples of this study predate the infection). Cell type and time point are not known.

The gene calls are TRBV6-5 and TRBJ2-1, with TRBD1 matching 8 bases. This CDR3 has 16 amino acids. Per the germline V gene, CDR1 is MNHEY and CDR2 is SVGAGI. V was pared by 2 bases and J by 5 bases, with 8 bases of the junction left unmatched. In nucleotides, the CDR3 is TGTGCCAGCAGTTACGGGGGCGGGACAGGTCACAATGAGCAGTTCTTC. It specifies CASSYGGGTGHNEQFF.

V usage is TRBV20-1 and J usage is TRBJ2-5; 9 bases fit TRBD2. This CDR3 contains 15 residues. V lost 6 bases to trimming and J lost 5 bases; unmatched junction nucleotides: 13. Germline-derived CDR1 and CDR2 are DFQATT and SNEGSKA (reference sequence). CDR3 sequence: CSAHPGGGGWETQYF. The DNA of the CDR3 is TGCAGTGCCCATCCTGGCGGGGGGGGTTGGGAGACCCAGTACTTC.

This chain uses TRBV12-3 or TRBV12-4 with TRBJ2-7, with TRBD2 as a possible D gene (5 bases). V was pared by 4 bases and J by 6 bases, with 16 bases between. The CDR3 length is 14 residues. The CDR3 loop reads CASSSRTGSAEQYF. CDR3 in DNA: TGTGCCAGCAGTTCTCGCACGGGATCGGCCGAGCAGTACTTC.

This rearrangement joins TRBV25-1 to TRBJ2-7; no clear D. Deletions cut 0 bases from V and 0 bases from J, with 6 bases between. Germline CDR1 reads MGHDK; CDR2 reads SYGVNS. This CDR3 region has 14 residues. Here the CDR3 DNA reads TGTGCCAGCAGTGAATATCAGAGCTCCTACGAGCAGTACTTC. Its translation: CASSEYQSSYEQYF.

This CDR3 reads CASSLVLHKQFF. The DNA of the CDR3 is TGTGCCAGCAGCTTAGTACTCCACAAGCAGTTCTTC. The chain employs TRBV11-2 and TRBJ2-1; D is unclear. This CDR3 comprises 12 residues. V was cut by 1 base and J by 11 bases, with 9 bases left in between. Germline lookup yields CDR1 SGHAT and CDR2 FQNNGV.

This clonotype turned up a few times. The chain joins TRBV4-1 to TRBJ1-3, with D unclear. Germline lookup yields CDR1 MGHRA and CDR2 YSYEKL. Trimming pared 0 bases from V and 4 bases from J, leaving 10 bases between. This CDR3 contains 15 residues. This chain's CDR3 is CASSQDGVFGNTIYF. The CDR3 DNA sequence: TGCGCCAGCAGCCAAGATGGAGTTTTCGGAAACACCATATATTTT.

CDR3 bases: TGTGCCAGCAGTGGGGGACGGGTGGAACAGTTCTTC. This codes for CASSGGRVEQFF. The chain employs TRBV5-8 and TRBJ2-1, with D tentatively TRBD1 or TRBD2 (5 bases each). V gave up 5 bases and J gave up 13 bases, with 16 bases separating them. In germline, CDR1 is SGHTS, CDR2 YDEGEE. CDR3 length equals 12 residues.

This sequence joins TRBV12-3 or TRBV12-4 and TRBJ2-3; weak D call: TRBD1 (6 bases). V was clipped by 5 bases and J by 4 bases, with 13 bases between them. CDR3 length: 14 residues. CDR3 loop: CASSPDSFSDTQYF. CDR3 nucleotide sequence: TGTGCCAGCAGTCCGGACAGTTTTTCAGATACGCAGTATTTT.

The DNA for the CDR3 is TGTGCCAGCAGTGGAGATACGCAGTATTTT. Its translation is CASSGDTQYF. This chain links TRBV9 with TRBJ2-3; D is ambiguous. Trimming took 5 bases from V and 5 from J, leaving 3 bases between them. There are 10 residues in the CDR3. CDR1 and CDR2 (germline): SGDLS, YYNGEE.

The V call is TRBV6-2 or TRBV6-3, the J call TRBJ2-3; D call uncertain. The ends were cut back, 4 bases at V and 6 bases at J, with 8 bases in the middle. The CDR3 consists of 12 residues. Germline lookup yields CDR1 MNHEY and CDR2 SVGEGT. The CDR3 loop reads CASSSLVDTQYF. In nucleotides, the CDR3 is TGTGCCAGCAGTTCGCTAGTGGATACGCAGTATTTT.

At least ten counts were recorded for this clonotype. The chain couples TRBV2 to TRBJ1-1; TRBD1 might be the D (5 bases). Trimming pared 11 bases from V and 3 bases from J, leaving 19 bases between. CDR3 length: 14 residues. Germline lookup yields CDR1 SNHLY and CDR2 FYNNEI. CDR3 in amino acids: CACQSIGADTEAFF. CDR3 bases: TGTGCCTGCCAATCAATCGGGGCCGACACTGAAGCTTTCTTT.

In DNA, the CDR3 is TGTGCCAGCAGTTTCGGCCCAGGCTATGGCTACACCTTC. Translating it yields CASSFGPGYGYTF. This sequence joins TRBV12-3 or TRBV12-4 and TRBJ1-2; D ambiguous. The CDR3 loop spans 13 amino acids. V dropped 3 bases and J dropped 4 bases, with 9 bases sitting between them.

V usage is TRBV7-2 and J usage is TRBJ1-1, with D perhaps matching TRBD1 (6 bases). Trimming cost V 7 bases and J 6 bases, with 21 bases left between them. The CDR3 sequence is 15 residues long. Germline CDR1 and CDR2: SGHTA and FQGNSA. The DNA for the CDR3 is TGTGCCAGCACCCTTAGGGGGGGAATGGGGGCTGAAGCTTTCTTT. Translation gives CASTLRGGMGAEAFF.

V and J are TRBV19 and TRBJ2-1, with D possibly being TRBD1 or TRBD2 (5 bases each). The ends were cut back, 9 bases at V and 12 bases at J, with 18 bases in the middle. The CDR3 sequence is 12 residues long. Germline lookup yields CDR1 LNHDA and CDR2 SQIVND (reference sequence). Here the CDR3 DNA reads TGTGCCAGCCGCGCCCCTGGGGGTCGGCAGTTCTTC. This translates into CASRAPGGRQFF.

This clonotype showed up just a few times. This chain uses TRBV12-3 or TRBV12-4 with TRBJ2-1; D not resolved. The germline V and J ends were trimmed by 5 bases and 0 bases, with 11 bases remaining between them. The CDR3 totals 15 residues. The CDR3 reads CASSRGSSSYNEQFF. DNA of the CDR3: TGTGCCAGCAGTCGCGGCTCGAGCTCCTACAATGAGCAGTTCTTC.

The chain links TRBV6-5 to TRBJ1-1; TRBD1 agrees at 9 bases. CDR3 length equals 14 residues. The V segment lost 6 bases and the J segment 6 bases; nucleotides outside the gene matches: 8. Per germline, CDR1 MNHEY and CDR2 SVGAGI. CDR3 protein: CASSEQGARAEAFF. CDR3 DNA sequence: TGTGCCAGCAGCGAACAGGGGGCGCGGGCTGAAGCTTTCTTT.

J is TRBJ1-2 and V is TRBV6-2 or TRBV6-3, with D hard to call. CDR3 length equals 12 residues. CDR1 and CDR2 (germline): MNHEY, SVGEGT. V lost 8 bases to trimming and J lost 4 bases, with 11 bases between them. The CDR3 sequence is CASSETSYGYTF. The CDR3, as DNA: TGTGCCAGCTCGGAGACCTCCTATGGCTACACCTTC.

This clonotype was detected only a few times. The gene calls are TRBV7-9 and TRBJ2-2, with TRBD2 matching over 10 bases. V shed 5 bases, J shed 4 bases, and the junction held 13 bases outside the gene matches. This CDR3 is built from 18 residues. Germline loops: CDR1 SEHNR, CDR2 FQNEAQ (reference sequence). CDR3 nucleotides: TGTGCCAGCAGCCCGGACTTAAGCGGGGGGGCCGCCACCGGGGAGCTGTTTTTT. This gives the protein CASSPDLSGGAATGELFF.

V is TRBV5-4 and J is TRBJ1-3, with D possibly matching TRBD1 (6 bases). Germline V gene sequence: CDR1 SGHNT, CDR2 YYREEE (reference sequence). The germline V and J ends were trimmed by 3 bases and 4 bases, with 11 bases remaining between them. This CDR3 region has 14 residues. The CDR3 DNA reads as TGTGCCAGCAGCTACGGGACACCCGGAAACACCATATATTTT. It encodes CASSYGTPGNTIYF.

The chain uses TRBV7-9 and TRBJ2-3; perhaps D is TRBD1 or TRBD2 (6 bases each). Germline V gene sequence: CDR1 SEHNR, CDR2 FQNEAQ (reference sequence). Trimming removed 3 bases at V and 1 base at J, with 23 bases between. There are 19 residues in the CDR3. CDR3 in DNA: TGTGCCAGCAGCTTGGTCCGGGGGCGCTGGGAAAGAGGCACAGATACGCAGTATTTT. Its translation: CASSLVRGRWERGTDTQYF.

This clonotype was recorded at least ten times. This chain joins TRBV20-1 and TRBJ2-5; D possibly matches TRBD1 or TRBD2 (5 bases each). This CDR3 contains 12 residues. The V gene lost 6 bases and the J gene lost 5 bases, with 13 bases spanning the gap. Per the germline V gene, CDR1 is DFQATT and CDR2 is SNEGSKA (reference sequence). CDR3 protein: CSAQRDRETQYF. The CDR3, as DNA: TGCAGTGCCCAGAGGGACCGCGAGACCCAGTACTTC.

The chain couples TRBV20-1 to TRBJ2-3, with TRBD2 matching 13 bases. This CDR3 comprises 15 residues. With 4 bases clipped from V and 6 bases from J, the junction kept 7 bases outside the gene matches. Germline V gene sequence: CDR1 DFQATT, CDR2 SNEGSKA (reference sequence). The CDR3 bases are TGCAGTGCTACCGGACTAGCGGGGGAGGGGGATACGCAGTATTTT. Residues: CSATGLAGEGDTQYF.

The rearrangement links TRBV7-3 to TRBJ2-3; D gene ambiguous. Deletions cut 1 base from V and 5 bases from J, with 10 bases between. Germline assignment: CDR1 SGHTA and CDR2 FQGTGA. The CDR3 has 14 residues. CDR3 region: CASSLNSPIDTQYF. CDR3 nucleotides: TGTGCCAGCAGCTTAAACTCCCCGATAGATACGCAGTATTTT.

This chain joins TRBV28 and TRBJ2-3; maybe TRBD1 (6 bases). The CDR3 consists of 16 residues. CDR1 is MDHEN and CDR2 is SYDVKM in the germline V gene. The V and J ends lost 8 bases and 2 bases respectively, with 20 bases between them. CDR3 nucleotide sequence: TGTGCCAGCCTCCACGCGTCAGGGGAATACACAGATACGCAGTATTTT. It translates to CASLHASGEYTDTQYF.

This clonotype was found a few times. The chain recombines TRBV5-1 with TRBJ2-6; D not certain. V was clipped by 0 bases and J by 0 bases, with 7 bases between them. This CDR3 is built from 16 residues. CDR1 and CDR2 from the germline V gene are SGHRS and YFSETQ. The CDR3 spells CASSLDRTSGANVLTF. The CDR3 region has the DNA TGCGCCAGCAGCTTGGACCGGACCTCTGGGGCCAACGTCCTGACTTTC.

The table lists this clonotype with a few counts. The chain employs TRBV4-3 and TRBJ1-2, with a tentative D call TRBD1 (6 bases). The CDR3 consists of 15 residues. Trimming took 3 bases from V and 0 from J, leaving 11 bases between them. The germline gives CDR1 LGHNA, CDR2 YSLEER. Here the CDR3 reads CASSQREGANYGYTF. The DNA of the CDR3 is TGCGCCAGCAGCCAGAGAGAGGGGGCTAACTATGGCTACACCTTC.

The table lists this clonotype with a few counts. CDR3 DNA: TGTGCCAGCAGCTTAGCAGGATCCGGGCAGTACGTC. It encodes CASSLAGSGQYV. The rearrangement links TRBV7-9 to TRBJ2-7; D not resolved. The CDR3 consists of 12 residues. V lost 0 bases to trimming and J lost 9 bases, with 9 bases between them. Germline loops: CDR1 SEHNR, CDR2 FQNEAQ (reference sequence).

This clonotype turned up a few times. This chain connects TRBV7-2 to TRBJ2-1; unclear D gene. Trimming cost V 3 bases and J 6 bases, with 9 bases left between them. The CDR3 runs 13 residues. CDR1 is SGHTA, CDR2 FQGNSA, per germline. The CDR3 region has the DNA TGTGCCAGCAGCTTTTCCGCGACCAATGAGCAGTTCTTC. Its protein is CASSFSATNEQFF. Looking up the rest from reference TRBV7-2 and TRBJ2-1 gives the full variable domain: GAGVSQSPSNKVTEKGKDVELRCDPISGHTALYWYRQSLGQGLEFLIYFQGNSAPDKSGLPSDRFSAERTGGSVSTLTIQRTQQEDSAVYLCASSFSATNEQFFGPGTRLTVL.

The chain links TRBV4-3 to TRBJ1-1; D may be TRBD1 (5 bases). CDR3 length equals 14 residues. Germline V CDR1 and CDR2: LGHNA, YSLEER. V dropped 7 bases and J dropped 6 bases, with 18 bases sitting between them. The CDR3 nucleotides read TGCGCCAGCATCACTCAGGGAAATGCCGCTGAAGCTTTCTTT. Protein sequence: CASITQGNAAEAFF.

This clonotype was counted between two and nine times. The gene calls are TRBV7-6 and TRBJ1-6; 9 nucleotides match TRBD1. The CDR3 runs to 16 residues. The V segment lost 3 bases and the J segment 13 bases; nucleotides outside the gene matches: 13. In germline, CDR1 is SGHVS, CDR2 FNYEAQ. The CDR3 DNA sequence: TGTGCCAGCAGCTTGAACCCGGGACAGGGCATTGCTCCCCTCCACTTT. Residues: CASSLNPGQGIAPLHF.